The 31 T cell receptor beta chains given below trace back to one sample, sequenced in a study of cytomegalovirus exposure and HLA in healthy donors. PCR employed 60 Vbeta and 13 Jbeta primers. The data were produced by immunoSEQ multiplex PCR, yet TCRdb's version contains in-frame clones alone and is incomplete. Among 130,000 or so clones, 87% were seen once, and the ten largest hold under 6.5%. The sequencing input was PBMCs. These receptors were taken from a woman between 25 and 40 years old in good health and CMV-seronegative.

The chain links TRBV6-4 to TRBJ1-5, with D perhaps TRBD1 (6 bases). With 6 bases removed from V and 5 bases from J, the gap between germline ends came to 14 bases. Per the germline V gene, CDR1 is MRHNA and CDR2 is SNTAGT. The CDR3 length is 14 residues. CDR3 nucleotides: TGTGCCAGCAGCATAGGGGCAGGGGATCAGCCCCAGCATTTT. It yields the protein CASSIGAGDQPQHF.

This clone is a singleton in its sample. V is TRBV10-2 and J is TRBJ2-2; TRBD1 matches 7 bases. The CDR3 length is 14 residues. Trimming cost V 9 bases and J 5 bases; bases outside gene matches: 9. The germline gives CDR1 WSHSY, CDR2 SAAADI. The CDR3 protein is CARFRDSVTGELFF. The CDR3 DNA sequence: TGCGCCAGATTCCGGGACAGCGTTACCGGGGAGCTGTTTTTT.

This sequence joins TRBV7-9 and TRBJ1-4; 7 nucleotides line up with TRBD1. Germline V lookup: CDR1 SEHNR, CDR2 FQNEAQ (reference sequence). The CDR3 length is 17 residues. J was trimmed by 0 bases and V by 5 bases; bases with no gene match: 9. The CDR3 coding sequence is TGTGCCAGCAGCCCTACCCGACAGGGTACAACTAATGAAAAACTGTTTTTT. Amino acids: CASSPTRQGTTNEKLFF.

This clone was picked up a small number of times. The chain employs TRBV2 and TRBJ2-7, with D unclear. This CDR3 contains 13 residues. Trimming took 7 bases from V and 4 from J, leaving 14 bases between them. CDR1 is SNHLY, CDR2 FYNNEI, per germline. The CDR3 DNA follows: TGTGCCAGCACCTACGCCGGGTTGTACGAGCAGTACTTC. The encoded protein is CASTYAGLYEQYF.

This clone was found a few times. V usage is TRBV10-3 and J usage is TRBJ2-6; D remains ambiguous. CDR1 and CDR2 from the germline V gene are ENHRY and SYGVKD. CDR3 length: 15 amino acids. The ends were cut back, 0 bases at V and 0 bases at J, with 3 bases in the middle. For the CDR3, the DNA is TGTGCCATCAGTGAGTCCAGCTCTGGGGCCAACGTCCTGACTTTC. This sequence encodes CAISESSSGANVLTF.

This chain connects TRBV19 to TRBJ2-1, with a possible D match to TRBD1 (5 bases). Germline V gene data show CDR1 as LNHDA and CDR2 as SQIVND (reference sequence). The CDR3 has 15 residues. Trimming cost V 5 bases and J 6 bases, with 17 bases left between them. CDR3: CASSQSGQVGNEQFF. The CDR3 region has the DNA TGTGCCAGTAGTCAATCAGGGCAGGTAGGCAATGAGCAGTTCTTC. The variable domain in full, completed from reference TRBV19 and TRBJ2-1, reads DGGITQSPKYLFRKEGQNVTLSCEQNLNHDAMYWYRQDPGQGLRLIYYSQIVNDFQKGDIAEGYSVSREKKESFPLTVTSAQKNPTAFYLCASSQSGQVGNEQFFGPGTRLTVL.

Ten or more counts support this clone. The gene calls are TRBV4-2 and TRBJ2-1; no reliable D call. Germline values: CDR1 LGHNA, CDR2 YNFKEQ. The ends were cut back, 0 bases at V and 5 bases at J, with 5 bases in the middle. The CDR3 is 13 residues long. The CDR3 nucleotides are TGTGCCAGCAGCCAAGACACTCACAATGAGCAGTTCTTC. Residues: CASSQDTHNEQFF.

The chain couples TRBV30 to TRBJ1-2; unclear D gene. The CDR3 extends over 15 amino acids. The germline V gene has CDR1 GTSNPN and CDR2 SVGIG (reference sequence). V was cut by 2 bases and J by 0 bases, with 13 bases left in between. The CDR3, as DNA: TGTGCCTGGAGTCGGGGTATCGCCTCTAACTATGGCTACACCTTC. Translated: CAWSRGIASNYGYTF.

For the CDR3, the DNA is TGTGCCATCAGTGGGTCGCCCTACGGCTACACCTTC. It encodes CAISGSPYGYTF. V usage is TRBV10-3 and J usage is TRBJ1-2; D call uncertain. The CDR3 totals 12 residues. Looked up from germline, CDR1 is ENHRY and CDR2 is SYGVKD. V lost 4 bases and J lost 8, with 11 bases in between.

CDR3 nucleotide sequence: TGTGCCAGCAGCCCACTCCTACACGAGCAGTACTTC. Its protein product is CASSPLLHEQYF. V gene TRBV7-9 combines with J gene TRBJ2-7; no reliable D call. Germline V lookup: CDR1 SEHNR, CDR2 FQNEAQ (reference sequence). Trimming removed 5 bases at V and 5 bases at J, with 10 bases between. This CDR3 is built from 12 residues.

This rearrangement joins TRBV9 to TRBJ2-7; the D gene is possibly TRBD1 (5 bases). Trimming took off 7 bases at V and 5 bases at J, with 13 bases between the two ends. The CDR3 has 12 amino acids. CDR1 and CDR2 from the germline V gene are SGDLS and YYNGEE. Here the CDR3 reads CASGDSLNEQYF. CDR3 bases: TGTGCCAGCGGAGACAGCCTGAACGAGCAGTACTTC.

The chain's CDR3 is CAWSGAYGYTF. The CDR3 DNA is TGTGCCTGGAGTGGGGCCTATGGCTACACCTTC. The chain combines TRBV30 with TRBJ1-2; D is ambiguous. The CDR3 runs 11 residues. The germline V gene has CDR1 GTSNPN and CDR2 SVGIG (reference sequence). Trimming took off 1 base at V and 4 bases at J, with 4 bases between the two ends. Drawing the rest from reference TRBV30 and TRBJ1-2, the complete variable domain is SQTIHQWPATLVQPVGSPLSLECTVEGTSNPNLYWYRQAAGRGLQLLFYSVGIGQISSEVPQNLSASRPQDRQFILSSKKLLLSDSGFYLCAWSGAYGYTFGSGTRLTVV.

In its sample, this clone was seen once. The chain links TRBV15 to TRBJ2-7; TRBD1 might be the D (5 bases). CDR1 and CDR2 (germline): LNHNV, YYDKDF (reference sequence). This CDR3 comprises 15 residues. Trimming took 3 bases from V and 1 from J, leaving 13 bases between them. CDR3 region: CATSRSGAGSYEQYF. CDR3 in DNA: TGTGCCACCAGCAGGTCTGGGGCAGGGTCCTACGAGCAGTACTTC.

The chain has TRBV6-1 and TRBJ1-5, with TRBD1 matching over 7 bases. The V segment lost 3 bases and the J segment 7 bases; nucleotides outside the gene matches: 9. The CDR3 totals 15 residues. CDR1 and CDR2 (germline): MNHNS, SASEGT. In DNA form, the CDR3 reads TGTGCCAGCAGTGACCTGACAGGGTTAGGGCAGCCCCAGCATTTT. As protein: CASSDLTGLGQPQHF.

This rearrangement joins TRBV4-3 to TRBJ2-5, with TRBD2 matching over 12 bases. The ends lost 1 base at V and 5 bases at J; junction bases unmatched: 5. This CDR3 region has 16 residues. Germline CDR1 and CDR2: LGHNA and YSLEER. The CDR3 region is CASSQVLAGGGETQYF. DNA for the CDR3: TGCGCCAGCAGCCAAGTACTAGCGGGAGGCGGGGAGACCCAGTACTTC.

The J gene is TRBJ2-5, the V gene TRBV28, with 10 bases matching TRBD2. J lost 5 bases, V lost 3 bases, and 6 bases had no gene match. The CDR3 length is 15 residues. Germline CDR1 is MDHEN and CDR2 is SYDVKM. This chain's CDR3 is CASSFSLAGVETQYF. CDR3 DNA: TGTGCCAGCAGTTTTTCTCTAGCGGGAGTCGAGACCCAGTACTTC.

The chain has TRBV19 and TRBJ1-2; possible D gene TRBD1, 6 bases. The CDR3 is 17 residues long. Germline V gene data show CDR1 as LNHDA and CDR2 as SQIVND (reference sequence). The V end lost 0 bases, the J end lost 6 bases, and 20 bases lay between the germline ends. In nucleotides, the CDR3 is TGTGCCAGTAGTATAGATCTTGGCAGGGGTAGAAGCCATGGCTACACCTTC. Its translation is CASSIDLGRGRSHGYTF.

The V call is TRBV4-2, the J call TRBJ2-2; perhaps TRBD1 as D (6 bases). The CDR3 has 17 amino acids. The V gene lost 4 bases and the J gene lost 1 base, with 16 bases spanning the gap. Germline V CDR1 and CDR2: LGHNA, YNFKEQ. The CDR3 nucleotides read TGTGCCAGCAGCCCCCTTCCACCGACAGGGAACACCGGGGAGCTGTTTTTT. Translation gives CASSPLPPTGNTGELFF.

This chain joins TRBV19 and TRBJ1-5; 7 nucleotides align to TRBD1. Looked up from germline, CDR1 is LNHDA and CDR2 is SQIVND (reference sequence). The CDR3 extends over 13 amino acids. Germline trimming cut 10 bases from V and 10 bases from J; bases unmatched to any gene: 13. Here the CDR3 reads CATSPTGLQPQHF. The CDR3 bases are TGTGCCACCTCCCCGACAGGGTTGCAACCCCAGCATTTT.

At least ten counts were recorded for this clone. This sequence joins TRBV2 and TRBJ1-1; TRBD1 aligns across 8 bases. The CDR3 spans 13 residues. The ends lost 8 bases at V and 5 bases at J; junction bases unmatched: 7. In germline, CDR1 is SNHLY, CDR2 FYNNEI. CDR3 DNA sequence: TGTGCCAGCGGAAAGGACAGGGTGACTGAAGCTTTCTTT. Protein: CASGKDRVTEAFF.

The chain has TRBV19 and TRBJ2-2, with D perhaps TRBD2 (5 bases). V lost 1 base, J lost 8 bases, and 11 bases lay in between. From germline, CDR1 is LNHDA and CDR2 SQIVND (reference sequence). The CDR3 runs to 14 residues. CDR3 loop: CASSIGGFGGELFF. The CDR3 DNA reads as TGTGCCAGTAGTATAGGCGGGTTTGGTGGGGAGCTGTTTTTT.

CDR3 loop: CASSDGGRATDTQYF. For the CDR3, the DNA is TGTGCCAGCAGTGACGGCGGGAGGGCCACAGATACGCAGTATTTT. The chain has TRBV2 and TRBJ2-3; 9 positions agree with TRBD2. Losses at the gene ends were 3 bases for V and 2 bases for J; bases not matched to a gene: 3. The CDR3 has 15 residues. Germline V gene lookup returns CDR1 SNHLY and CDR2 FYNNEI.

V and J are TRBV5-1 and TRBJ2-2; maybe TRBD2 (6 bases). Germline CDR1 is SGHRS and CDR2 is YFSETQ. This CDR3 has 15 residues. V lost 5 bases and J 2 bases, leaving 13 bases between the germline ends. The CDR3 spells CASRQSSGNTGELFF. The CDR3, as DNA: TGCGCCAGCAGGCAGAGTAGCGGCAACACCGGGGAGCTGTTTTTT. Full variable domain (missing parts from reference TRBV5-1 and TRBJ2-2): KAGVTQTPRYLIKTRGQQVTLSCSPISGHRSVSWYQQTPGQGLQFLFEYFSETQRNKGNFPGRFSGRQFSNSRSEMNVSTLELGDSALYLCASRQSSGNTGELFFGEGSRLTVL.

The genes are TRBV4-1 and TRBJ1-1, with a possible D match to TRBD1 (6 bases). The germline V and J ends were trimmed by 0 bases and 5 bases, with 7 bases remaining between them. Germline loops: CDR1 MGHRA, CDR2 YSYEKL. The CDR3 runs 13 residues. The CDR3 DNA follows: TGCGCCAGCAGCCAAGACAGGGGAACTGAAGCTTTCTTT. Amino acid sequence: CASSQDRGTEAFF.

The gene calls are TRBV30 and TRBJ1-2; 7 nucleotides match TRBD1. Germline V gene data show CDR1 as GTSNPN and CDR2 as SVGIG (reference sequence). Trimming took 3 bases from V and 14 from J; bases not matched to a gene: 9. The CDR3 is made up of 11 amino acids. CDR3 nucleotide sequence: TGTGCCTGGAGCGACGGACAGGCGCCGACCTTC. Translation gives CAWSDGQAPTF.

A note on this clone: Other DNA variants within this sample encode the same CDR3. The chain recombines TRBV27 with TRBJ2-3; TRBD1 agrees at 9 bases. Germline V gene lookup returns CDR1 MNHEY and CDR2 SMNVEV (reference sequence). After removal of 3 bases from V and 4 bases from J, the junction contained 2 bases not matched to a gene. The CDR3 covers 14 residues. The CDR3 DNA is TGTGCCAGCAGTTTCCGGACAGGGGCAGATACGCAGTATTTT. Its translation: CASSFRTGADTQYF.

The chain recombines TRBV27 with TRBJ2-7, with 13 bases matching TRBD2. Trimming removed 3 bases from V and 4 bases from J; junction bases left unmatched: 9. The CDR3 spans 17 residues. Per the germline V gene, CDR1 is MNHEY and CDR2 is SMNVEV (reference sequence). The CDR3 protein is CASSFGVATSGRYEQYF. The CDR3 DNA sequence: TGTGCCAGCAGTTTTGGAGTGGCGACTAGCGGGAGGTACGAGCAGTACTTC.

This chain connects TRBV18 to TRBJ1-5, with no clear D. This CDR3 contains 15 residues. CDR1 is KGHSH and CDR2 is LQKENI in the germline V gene. The V and J ends lost 6 bases and 8 bases respectively, with 20 bases between them. The CDR3, as DNA: TGTGCCAGCTCTCATTTGGAGGGAGGCCAGAAGCCCCAGCATTTT. It yields the protein CASSHLEGGQKPQHF.

The gene calls are TRBV27 and TRBJ2-5; D possibly corresponds to TRBD2 (6 bases). Germline values: CDR1 MNHEY, CDR2 SMNVEV (reference sequence). The CDR3 is made up of 13 amino acids. V was pared by 1 base and J by 5 bases, with 8 bases between. The CDR3 region has the DNA TGTGCCAGCAGTTTATTGGCGGGGGAGACCCAGTACTTC. Translation gives CASSLLAGETQYF.

The genes are TRBV28 and TRBJ2-7, with D possibly TRBD1 on 8 matching bases. V was pared by 7 bases and J by 2 bases, with 21 bases between. Germline V gene data show CDR1 as MDHEN and CDR2 as SYDVKM. There are 16 residues in the CDR3. CDR3 in amino acids: CASTYRGGGGTYEQYF. The CDR3 DNA reads TGTGCCAGCACCTACAGGGGGGGCGGGGGAACCTACGAGCAGTACTTC.

The chain employs TRBV5-1 and TRBJ1-1; 9 nucleotides match TRBD1. Germline CDR1 reads SGHRS; CDR2 reads YFSETQ. CDR3 length equals 14 residues. J was trimmed by 7 bases and V by 2 bases; bases with no gene match: 6. The DNA for the CDR3 is TGCGCCAGCAGCTTCAACAGGGGGCAGGGTGAAGCTTTCTTT. Amino acid sequence: CASSFNRGQGEAFF.